This passage covers 5 T cell receptor beta chains from one sample sequenced in a study of T-cell memory formation after mild COVID-19 (dated by TCRdb to the early 2020s). The library was made by 5' RACE. For sequencing, an Illumina NovaSeq 6000 was employed. In-frame beta chains were kept once TCRdb had trimmed the public reads at Q25 with fastp and called clones with MiXCR. Every CDR3 protein is listed once, alongside the most common genes and DNA of its rows. This sample is represented by 150,000 to 200,000 distinct CDR3 sequences; more than 14% of them were singletons. 14% of the sample comes from the top ten. The sequencing sample was made of PBMCs or a T cell subset sorted from them (not recorded which). These receptor sequences come from an adult woman who had mild COVID-19 (a few samples of this study predate the infection). The sample titles of this study are shuffled in the database, so cell type and time point are left out; the donor was told from shared clones.

The CDR3 loop reads CSGTRSGFNEQFF. CDR3 coding DNA: TGCAGCGGTACCCGTAGCGGTTTTAATGAGCAGTTCTTC. The V call is TRBV29-1, the J call TRBJ2-1; perhaps TRBD2 as D (6 bases). The CDR3 contains 13 residues. V lost 7 bases and J 7 bases, leaving 17 bases between the germline ends. Germline loops: CDR1 SQVTM, CDR2 ANQGSEA.

The chain is built from TRBV5-1 and TRBJ1-4, with TRBD1 matching 9 bases. V lost 4 bases to trimming and J lost 4 bases; unmatched junction nucleotides: 8. In germline, CDR1 is SGHRS, CDR2 YFSETQ. The CDR3 covers 16 residues. The CDR3 region has the DNA TGCGCCAGCAGCAACCGGGACAGGGTACATAATGAAAAACTGTTTTTT. It yields the protein CASSNRDRVHNEKLFF.

V and J are TRBV6-2 or TRBV6-3 and TRBJ1-5; D unclear. This CDR3 contains 11 residues. CDR1 and CDR2 (germline): MNHEY, SVGEGT. V was trimmed by 6 bases and J by 11 bases, leaving 11 bases between them. The CDR3 region has the DNA TGTGCCAGCAGCTACGGAGTGACCCAGCATTTT. Amino acids: CASSYGVTQHF.

This clonotype was seen more than once but under ten times. This chain connects TRBV2 to TRBJ2-1; TRBD2 matches at 11 bases. The CDR3 extends over 16 amino acids. Germline V lookup: CDR1 SNHLY, CDR2 FYNNEI. The V gene end was trimmed by 3 bases and the J gene end by 2 bases; junction bases not matched to a gene: 3. DNA of the CDR3: TGTGCCAGCAGTGACTATAGCGGGGGGGCCTACAATGAGCAGTTCTTC. Translation gives CASSDYSGGAYNEQFF. The entire variable domain, with the rest obtained from reference TRBV2 and TRBJ2-1, is as follows: EPEVTQTPSHQVTQMGQEVILRCVPISNHLYFYWYRQILGQKVEFLVSFYNNEISEKSEIFDDQFSVERPDGSNFTLKIRSTKLEDSAMYFCASSDYSGGAYNEQFFGPGTRLTVL.

In this sample, this clonotype turned up many times. This chain links TRBV5-1 with TRBJ2-7; D may be TRBD1 (7 bases). Germline-derived CDR1 and CDR2 are SGHRS and YFSETQ. This CDR3 is built from 13 residues. V lost 7 bases and J lost 6, with 17 bases in between. This CDR3 reads CASQGGEVFEQYF. The DNA for the CDR3 is TGCGCCAGCCAGGGGGGCGAAGTATTCGAGCAGTACTTC.